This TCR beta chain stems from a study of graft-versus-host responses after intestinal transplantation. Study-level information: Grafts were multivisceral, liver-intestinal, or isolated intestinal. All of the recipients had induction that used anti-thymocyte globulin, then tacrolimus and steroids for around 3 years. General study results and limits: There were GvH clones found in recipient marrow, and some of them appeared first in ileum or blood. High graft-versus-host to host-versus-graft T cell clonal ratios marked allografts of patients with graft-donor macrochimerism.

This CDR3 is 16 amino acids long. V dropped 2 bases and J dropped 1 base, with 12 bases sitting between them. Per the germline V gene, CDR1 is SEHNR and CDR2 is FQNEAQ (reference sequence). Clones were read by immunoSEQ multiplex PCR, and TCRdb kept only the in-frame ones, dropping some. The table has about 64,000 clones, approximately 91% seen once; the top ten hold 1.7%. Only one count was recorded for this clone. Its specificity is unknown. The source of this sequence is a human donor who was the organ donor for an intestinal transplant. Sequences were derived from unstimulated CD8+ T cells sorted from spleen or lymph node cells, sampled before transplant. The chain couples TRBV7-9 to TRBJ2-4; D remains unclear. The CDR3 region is CASSLYGNWAKNIQYF. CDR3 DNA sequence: TGTGCCAGCAGCTTATATGGTAACTGGGCCAAAAACATTCAGTACTTC.